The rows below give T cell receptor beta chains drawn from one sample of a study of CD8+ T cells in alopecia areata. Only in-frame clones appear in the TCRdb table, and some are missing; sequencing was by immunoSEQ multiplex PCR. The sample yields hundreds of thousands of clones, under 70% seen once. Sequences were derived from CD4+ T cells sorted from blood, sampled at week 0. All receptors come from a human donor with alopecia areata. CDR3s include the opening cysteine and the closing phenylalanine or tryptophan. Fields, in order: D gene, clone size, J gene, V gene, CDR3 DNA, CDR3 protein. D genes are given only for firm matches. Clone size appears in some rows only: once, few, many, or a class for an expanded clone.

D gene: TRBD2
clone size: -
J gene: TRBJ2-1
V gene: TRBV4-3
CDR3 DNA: TGCGCCAGCAGCCAAGATGGCCGGGGGGATGAGCAGTTCTTC
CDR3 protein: CASSQDGRGDEQFF

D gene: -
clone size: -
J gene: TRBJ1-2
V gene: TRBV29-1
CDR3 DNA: TGCAGCGTAGCCAGGGCAACCTATGGCTACACCTTC
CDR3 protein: CSVARATYGYTF

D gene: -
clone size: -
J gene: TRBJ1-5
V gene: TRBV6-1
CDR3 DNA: TGTGCCAGCAGCACAGGGTCGGGTCAGCCCCAGCATTTT
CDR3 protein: CASSTGSGQPQHF

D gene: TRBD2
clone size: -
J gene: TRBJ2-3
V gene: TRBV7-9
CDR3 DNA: TGTGCCAGCAGCTCCGTAGCGGGTGCGACAGATACGCAGTATTTT
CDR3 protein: CASSSVAGATDTQYF

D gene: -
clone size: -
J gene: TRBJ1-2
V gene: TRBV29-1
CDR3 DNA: TGCAGCGTTGGAGACGGGGCATTACCTAACTATGGCTACACCTTC
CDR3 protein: CSVGDGALPNYGYTF

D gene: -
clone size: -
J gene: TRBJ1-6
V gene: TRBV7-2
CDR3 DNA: TGTGCCAGCAGCCAGATACAGGGAGGCAATTCACCCCTCCACTTT
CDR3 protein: CASSQIQGGNSPLHF

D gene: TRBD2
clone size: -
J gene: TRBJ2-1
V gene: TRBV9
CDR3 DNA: TGTGCCAGCAGCGTAGACGCGGGGGAATACAATGAGCAGTTCTTC
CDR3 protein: CASSVDAGEYNEQFF

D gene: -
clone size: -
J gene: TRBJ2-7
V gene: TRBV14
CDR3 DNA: TGTGCCAGCAGCCACCAACCCTACGAGCAGTACTTC
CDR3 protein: CASSHQPYEQYF

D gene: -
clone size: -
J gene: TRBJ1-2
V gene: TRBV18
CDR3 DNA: TGTGCCAGCTCACCGACGGGAGCATATGGCTACACCTTC
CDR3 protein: CASSPTGAYGYTF

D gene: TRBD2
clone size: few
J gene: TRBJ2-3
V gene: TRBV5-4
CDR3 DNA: TGTGCCAGCAGCTTGGTAGCGGGGCCTGGGAATACGCAGTATTTT
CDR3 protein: CASSLVAGPGNTQYF

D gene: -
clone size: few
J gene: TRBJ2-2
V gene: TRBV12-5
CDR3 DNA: TGTGCTAGTGGTTTGGTAGGCGGCGGCGAGCTGTTTTTT
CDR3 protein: CASGLVGGGELFF

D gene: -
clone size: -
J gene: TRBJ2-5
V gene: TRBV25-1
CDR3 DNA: TGTGCCAGCAGTGAATCGGGAGTGGGACTCGAGACCCAGTACTTC
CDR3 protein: CASSESGVGLETQYF

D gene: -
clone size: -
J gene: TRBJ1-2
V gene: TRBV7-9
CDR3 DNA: TGTGCCAGCAGCTTAGGGTCAGCGGTCTATGGCTACACCTTC
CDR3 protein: CASSLGSAVYGYTF

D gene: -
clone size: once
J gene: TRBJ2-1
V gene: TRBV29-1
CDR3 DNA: TGCAGCGCCAACCAGGGGTCAAATGAGCAGTTCTTC
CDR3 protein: CSANQGSNEQFF

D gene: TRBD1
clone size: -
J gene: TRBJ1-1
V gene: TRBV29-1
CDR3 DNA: TGCAGCGTTCGGGCAGGGGGCGCAGGCACTGAAGCTTTCTTT
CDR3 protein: CSVRAGGAGTEAFF

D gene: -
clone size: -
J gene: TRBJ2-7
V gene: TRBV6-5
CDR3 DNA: TGTGCCAGCAGTTTAGGGACGGTCCGCAACGAGCAGTACTTC
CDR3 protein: CASSLGTVRNEQYF

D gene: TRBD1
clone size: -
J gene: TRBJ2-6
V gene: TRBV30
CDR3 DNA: TGTGCCGGACAGGGCCAACTAATCGGGGCCAACGTCCTGACTTTC
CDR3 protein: CAGQGQLIGANVLTF

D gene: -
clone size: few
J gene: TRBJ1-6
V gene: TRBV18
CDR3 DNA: TGTGCCAGCTCACCGAACGCAGGGCGGGATTCACCCCTCCACTTT
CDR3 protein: CASSPNAGRDSPLHF

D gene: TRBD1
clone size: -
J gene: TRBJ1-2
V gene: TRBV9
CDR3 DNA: TGTGCCAGCTCCCCGGCGGGACAGGGGATTCGGAGCTATGGCTACACCTTC
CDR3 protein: CASSPAGQGIRSYGYTF

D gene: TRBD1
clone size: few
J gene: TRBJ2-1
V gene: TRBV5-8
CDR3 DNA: TGTGCCAGCAGCCAGAGGGGACAGGGGAGGGGTGAGCAGTTCTTC
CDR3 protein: CASSQRGQGRGEQFF

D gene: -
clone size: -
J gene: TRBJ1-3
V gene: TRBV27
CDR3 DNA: TGTGCCAGCAGTCCCTCGGCGGGAAACACCATATATTTT
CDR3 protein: CASSPSAGNTIYF

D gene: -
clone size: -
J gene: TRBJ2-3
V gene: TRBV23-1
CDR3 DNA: TGCGCCAGCAGCCCGGGTGCGGTCCGGGTCCCAGGATACGCCCCGACAGATACGCAGTATTTT
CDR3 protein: CASSPGAVRVPGYAPTDTQYF

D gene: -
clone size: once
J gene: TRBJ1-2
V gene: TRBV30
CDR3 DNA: TGTGCCTGGACCATTGGAGGGGACGAGGGAGGCTACACCTTC
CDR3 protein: CAWTIGGDEGGYTF

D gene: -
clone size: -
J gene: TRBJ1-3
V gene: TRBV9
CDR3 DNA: TGTGCCAGCAGCGTAGGTAGCAGCGGGAACACCATATATTTT
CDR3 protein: CASSVGSSGNTIYF

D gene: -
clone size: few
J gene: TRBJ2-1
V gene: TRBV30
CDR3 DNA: TGTGCCTGGAGTGGACAAGTGGGTGAGCAGTTCTTC
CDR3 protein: CAWSGQVGEQFF

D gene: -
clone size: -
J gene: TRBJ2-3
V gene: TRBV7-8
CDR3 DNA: TGTGCCAGCAGTCAAGGGTCCAGGACAGATACGCAGTATTTT
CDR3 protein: CASSQGSRTDTQYF

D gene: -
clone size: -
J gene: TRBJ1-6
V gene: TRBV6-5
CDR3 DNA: TGTGCCAGCAGCCTCTCTTGGGGGACACCCCTCCACTTT
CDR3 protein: CASSLSWGTPLHF